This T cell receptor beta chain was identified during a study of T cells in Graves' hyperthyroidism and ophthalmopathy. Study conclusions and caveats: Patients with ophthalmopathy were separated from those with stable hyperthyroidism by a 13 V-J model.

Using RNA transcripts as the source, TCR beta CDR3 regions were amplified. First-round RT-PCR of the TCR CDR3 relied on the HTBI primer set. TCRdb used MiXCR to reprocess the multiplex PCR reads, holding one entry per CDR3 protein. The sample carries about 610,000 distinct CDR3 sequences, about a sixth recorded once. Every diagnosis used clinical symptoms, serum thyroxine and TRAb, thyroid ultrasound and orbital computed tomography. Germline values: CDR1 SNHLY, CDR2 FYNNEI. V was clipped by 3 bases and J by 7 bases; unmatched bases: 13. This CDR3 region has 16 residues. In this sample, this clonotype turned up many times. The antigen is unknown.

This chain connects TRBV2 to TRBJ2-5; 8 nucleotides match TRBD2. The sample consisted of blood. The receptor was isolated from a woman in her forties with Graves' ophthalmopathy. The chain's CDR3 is CASSESSGSKLGTQYF. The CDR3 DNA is TGTGCCAGCAGTGAGTCCAGCGGGAGTAAGCTAGGGACCCAGTACTTC.